Each of the 7 T cell receptor beta chains below was sequenced from the same sample in a study of T cells in Graves' hyperthyroidism and ophthalmopathy. Amplified TCR beta CDR3 regions came from RNA transcripts. HTBI primers drove first-round RT-PCR of the TCR CDR3. TCRdb itself ran the multiplex PCR reads through MiXCR, one entry per CDR3 protein. Counted here are approximately 210,000 distinct CDR3 sequences, 17% occurring once; the ten biggest clones make up around 50%. Sequencing was done on a sample of blood. The receptors were sampled from a man aged 45-60 years with Graves' hyperthyroidism.

V gene TRBV29-1 combines with J gene TRBJ2-3; 7 bases match TRBD2. Germline CDR1 reads SQVTM; CDR2 reads ANQGSEA. The CDR3 consists of 15 residues. V lost 7 bases and J lost 0; bases outside the gene matches: 10. CDR3 nucleotide sequence: TGCAGCGCACCCTCTAGCGGCGCTAGCACAGATACGCAGTATTTT. Amino acids: CSAPSSGASTDTQYF.

This clonotype was detected only a few times. DNA of the CDR3: TGTGCCAGCAGCTCTCCGGGACTAGCGGGACAAGAGACCCAGTACTTC. It specifies CASSSPGLAGQETQYF. This chain connects TRBV7-2 to TRBJ2-5, with 13 bases aligning to TRBD2. The ends lost 4 bases at V and 2 bases at J; junction bases unmatched: 4. Germline assignment: CDR1 SGHTA and CDR2 FQGNSA. The CDR3 extends over 16 amino acids.

This clonotype was recorded at least ten times. The CDR3 region is CASSYSATGANYEQYF. The CDR3, as DNA: TGTGCCAGCAGTTACTCGGCGACAGGGGCGAACTACGAGCAGTACTTC. V and J are TRBV6-5 and TRBJ2-7; TRBD1 agrees at 8 bases. CDR3 size: 16 residues. With 0 bases clipped from V and 3 bases from J, the junction kept 7 bases outside the gene matches. CDR1 MNHEY and CDR2 SVGAGI come from the germline V gene.

This clonotype was counted many times. The rearrangement uses TRBV29-1 and TRBJ2-7, with 11 bases lining up with TRBD1. Germline CDR1 and CDR2: SQVTM and ANQGSEA. J was trimmed by 5 bases and V by 6 bases; bases with no gene match: 9. This CDR3 comprises 14 residues. Here the CDR3 DNA reads TGCAGCGTCCGCCCCGGGACAGGGGGTAACGAGCAGTACTTC. Its protein product is CSVRPGTGGNEQYF.

The rearrangement links TRBV18 to TRBJ2-1; 11 nucleotides align to TRBD2. CDR1 and CDR2 from the germline V gene are KGHSH and LQKENI. The CDR3 length is 15 residues. Trimming cost V 2 bases and J 7 bases; bases outside gene matches: 4. The CDR3 sequence is CASSPTSGSGNEQFF. The CDR3 bases are TGTGCCAGCTCACCAACTAGCGGGAGCGGTAATGAGCAGTTCTTC.

The chain carries TRBV27 and TRBJ2-7; D is unresolved. CDR3 length equals 13 residues. Deletions cut 4 bases from V and 3 bases from J, with 10 bases between. CDR1 and CDR2 (germline): MNHEY, SMNVEV (reference sequence). The chain's CDR3 is CASSSTSDYEQYF. DNA of the CDR3: TGTGCCAGCAGTTCAACGAGCGACTACGAGCAGTACTTC.

This clonotype was detected many times. This chain links TRBV3-1 with TRBJ2-7; D not certain. Per germline, CDR1 LGHDT and CDR2 YNNKEL (reference sequence). CDR3 length: 14 residues. Trimming removed 2 bases at V and 2 bases at J, with 10 bases between. The CDR3 DNA reads as TGTGCCAGCAGCCAATCCGTTGGAGCCTACGAGCAGTACTTC. It encodes CASSQSVGAYEQYF.